Included here is one TCR beta chain sequence, with context. What it binds is not known. This entry belongs to a study of cytomegalovirus exposure and HLA in healthy donors. Study-level findings and limits: As a later analysis revealed, most CMV-associated TCR beta chains appeared HLA-restricted. Specificity of three CMV-associated chains for CMV antigens was verified in vitro. TCR beta chains numbering roughly 150 were designated cytomegalovirus-associated.

The CDR3 covers 17 residues. The germline gives CDR1 LGHNT, CDR2 FRNRAP. V lost 0 bases and J lost 4, with 16 bases in between. The PCR ran on 60 Vbeta and 13 Jbeta primers. The table came from immunoSEQ multiplex PCR; TCRdb's copy has only in-frame clones and leaves some out. The repertoire includes fewer than 120,000 clones, more than 60% of them detected once, and about 6.8% sits in the top ten. Specimen: PBMCs. The chain couples TRBV12-5 to TRBJ1-5; D possibly corresponds to TRBD1 (6 bases). This TCR was recovered from a man aged 25 to 40 in good health and CMV-seropositive. The chain's CDR3 is CASGLVRGGANNQPQHF. In DNA form, the CDR3 reads TGTGCTAGTGGTTTGGTACGGGGGGGGGCGAATAATCAGCCCCAGCATTTT.